This T cell receptor (beta chain) appears in the sequencing data of a study of technical replicates of blood from a handful of donors. The method was immunoSEQ multiplex PCR; TCRdb's version includes in-frame clones alone and lacks a portion of them. The data contain roughly 70,000 clones, 93% of them singletons. Sequencing was carried out using T cells isolated from PBMCs. This TCR came from a human donor in good health.

The CDR3 here is CAISESTGSLFF. CDR3 bases: TGTGCCATCAGTGAGTCGACTGGATCTCTGTTTTTT. V is TRBV10-3 and J is TRBJ1-4; no clear D. The V end lost 0 bases, the J end lost 14 bases, and 10 bases lay between the germline ends. Germline V lookup: CDR1 ENHRY, CDR2 SYGVKD. The CDR3 has 12 residues.